There are many counts of the clone carrying this T cell receptor (beta chain). What it binds is not known. This sample is part of a study of T-cell memory formation after mild COVID-19. Across the study: Clusters of TCRs were largely donor specific. Study observations and caveats: Memory from before infection featured some responding clones, which suggests cross-reactive memory joined. Clones contracting day 15 to 85 were balanced CD4/CD8; later expanders leaned CD4+. In second-wave clones peaking day 37, SARS-CoV-2 specificity remained unconfirmed.

One entry per CDR3 protein, called by TCRdb with MiXCR from the 5' RACE reads. The sample includes 400,000 or so distinct CDR3 sequences, around 18% of them seen just once. The CDR3 extends over 15 amino acids. Between the trimmed V and J ends, which lost 6 bases and 4 bases, there was a span of 16 bases. The specimen sequenced was PBMCs or a T cell subset sorted from them (not recorded which). The chain has TRBV12-3 or TRBV12-4 and TRBJ2-1, with a possible D match to TRBD2 (6 bases). The source is an adult woman who had mild COVID-19 (a few samples of this study predate the infection). Cell type and time point are not known. CDR3 in amino acids: CASSLMGGPYNEQFF. As DNA, the CDR3 is TGTGCCAGCAGCCTAATGGGGGGACCTTACAATGAGCAGTTCTTC.